A selection of T cell receptor beta chains follows, all from one sample in a study of cytomegalovirus exposure and HLA in healthy donors. Using immunoSEQ multiplex PCR, the repertoire was profiled, and TCRdb retains in-frame clones only, with some absent. The data show about 250,000 clones, roughly two thirds seen once. Source material: PBMCs. Receptors were obtained from a female donor in good health and CMV-seronegative. CDR3s leave out the opening cysteine and the closing phenylalanine or tryptophan. Each record gives: CDR3 protein, V gene, J gene.

ASRGGRVFAGELF	TRBV2	TRBJ2-2
ASKGQGYNSPLH	TRBV5-6	TRBJ1-6
ASSLTDDRPTGYGYT	TRBV5-1	TRBJ1-2
ASSSTGTPYNEQF	TRBV7-9	TRBJ2-1
ASSELHGSSYEQY	TRBV6-1	TRBJ2-7
AWRPTSDNEQF	TRBV30	TRBJ2-1
ASSPLGERANTGELF	TRBV19	TRBJ2-2
ASSLGRGVTGELF	TRBV11-2	TRBJ2-2
SVESSGSGTGELF	TRBV29-1	TRBJ2-2
ASSPSAAASGNTIY	TRBV18	TRBJ1-3
SVLIRETQY	TRBV29-1	TRBJ2-5
ASSRFPGQATGELF	TRBV18	TRBJ2-2
ASSSNTGELF	TRBV6-5	TRBJ2-2
ASSEGTTQY	TRBV2	TRBJ2-3